Each of the 16 T cell receptor beta chains below was sequenced from the same sample in a study of OX40 agonist ivuxolimab in advanced cancers. Only in-frame clones appear in the TCRdb table, and some are missing; sequencing was by immunoSEQ multiplex PCR. Among fewer than 85,000 clones, more than 75% were seen once, and the ten largest hold about 0.35%. Specimen: CD4+ or CD8+ T cells sorted from blood, collected in a trial of the OX40 agonist ivuxolimab. These receptor sequences come from an adult with an advanced solid tumor such as melanoma, head and neck, liver or kidney cancer.

The V and J genes are TRBV4-1 and TRBJ2-7; 11 bases align to TRBD1. The CDR3 extends over 16 amino acids. V dropped 1 base and J dropped 3; count of bases not matched to a gene: 5. CDR1 and CDR2 (germline): MGHRA, YSYEKL. CDR3 residues: CASSQVGTGGYYEQYF. The CDR3 nucleotides are TGCGCCAGCAGCCAAGTTGGGACAGGGGGTTACTACGAGCAGTACTTC.

The chain combines TRBV29-1 with TRBJ1-4, with TRBD1 matching over 7 bases. The J segment lost 4 bases and the V segment lost 3 bases, leaving 5 bases of the junction unmatched. Germline V gene lookup returns CDR1 SQVTM and CDR2 ANQGSEA. The CDR3 consists of 14 residues. The CDR3 reads CSVDGGQINEKLFF. The CDR3 bases are TGCAGCGTTGACGGGGGACAGATTAATGAAAAACTGTTTTTT. The full variable domain, with the rest looked up from reference TRBV29-1 and TRBJ1-4, is SAVISQKPSRDICQRGTSLTIQCQVDSQVTMMFWYRQQPGQSLTLIATANQGSEATYESGFVIDKFPISRPNLTFSTLTVSNMSPEDSSIYLCSVDGGQINEKLFFGSGTQLSVL.

The chain links TRBV2 to TRBJ1-1; weak D call: TRBD1 (5 bases). Germline V CDR1 and CDR2: SNHLY, FYNNEI. There are 14 residues in the CDR3. Trimming removed 1 base from V and 5 bases from J, with 11 bases in between. The DNA for the CDR3 is TGTGCCAGCAGTGAAGAGGGTGGGGGGACTGAAGCTTTCTTT. This codes for CASSEEGGGTEAFF. The entire variable domain, with the rest obtained from reference TRBV2 and TRBJ1-1, is as follows: EPEVTQTPSHQVTQMGQEVILRCVPISNHLYFYWYRQILGQKVEFLVSFYNNEISEKSEIFDDQFSVERPDGSNFTLKIRSTKLEDSAMYFCASSEEGGGTEAFFGQGTRLTVV.

The V gene is TRBV6-5, the J gene TRBJ2-2, with a tentative D call TRBD2 (6 bases). V was pared by 10 bases and J by 1 base, with 13 bases between. The V gene's germline CDR1 is MNHEY and CDR2 SVGAGI. The CDR3 is made up of 14 amino acids. The CDR3, as DNA: TGTGCCACTGGACTGGGGGGGAACACCGGGGAGCTGTTTTTT. Its protein product is CATGLGGNTGELFF.

The chain carries TRBV10-3 and TRBJ2-3; no reliable D call. Between the trimmed V and J ends, which lost 0 bases and 0 bases, there was a span of 7 bases. Per germline, CDR1 ENHRY and CDR2 SYGVKD. The CDR3 length is 15 residues. CDR3 amino acids: CAISESGLSTDTQYF. The CDR3, as DNA: TGTGCCATCAGTGAGTCGGGCCTCAGCACAGATACGCAGTATTTT.

J is TRBJ2-1 and V is TRBV9, with 13 bases that match TRBD2. V was pared by 4 bases and J by 8 bases, with 3 bases of the junction left unmatched. Germline V gives CDR1 SGDLS, CDR2 YYNGEE. This CDR3 has 14 residues. The CDR3 nucleotides read TGTGCCAGCAGCCCTGGACTAGCGGGAGATGAGCAGTTCTTC. Translated, it gives CASSPGLAGDEQFF.

V is TRBV20-1 and J is TRBJ2-1; D tentatively reads TRBD1 or TRBD2 (5 bases each). Per germline, CDR1 DFQATT and CDR2 SNEGSKA (reference sequence). Deletions cut 3 bases from V and 6 bases from J, with 6 bases between. The CDR3 has 11 residues. The CDR3 spells CSARGTNEQFF. The CDR3 region has the DNA TGCAGTGCTAGGGGGACCAATGAGCAGTTCTTC.

The rearrangement joins TRBV7-9 to TRBJ2-3, with D unclear. This CDR3 is built from 15 residues. V was pared by 1 base and J by 2 bases, with 10 bases between. Germline lookup yields CDR1 SEHNR and CDR2 FQNEAQ (reference sequence). CDR3 sequence: CASSLGRAATDTQYF. The CDR3 bases are TGTGCCAGCAGCTTAGGACGGGCGGCCACAGATACGCAGTATTTT.

The V call is TRBV9, the J call TRBJ2-1; D tentatively fits TRBD1 or TRBD2 (5 bases each). Trimming stripped 0 bases from V and 3 bases from J, with 10 bases between. Germline values: CDR1 SGDLS, CDR2 YYNGEE. This CDR3 comprises 15 residues. CDR3 nucleotides: TGTGCCAGCAGCGTAGTGGGGGAAGGCTACAATGAGCAGTTCTTC. As protein: CASSVVGEGYNEQFF.

The chain employs TRBV19 and TRBJ1-2; D call uncertain. The CDR3 runs to 12 residues. Germline assignment: CDR1 LNHDA and CDR2 SQIVND (reference sequence). Trimming took off 6 bases at V and 4 bases at J, with 9 bases between the two ends. The CDR3 here is CASSSVLYGYTF. CDR3 bases: TGTGCCAGTAGCAGTGTTCTCTATGGCTACACCTTC.

This clone appeared once. This chain joins TRBV5-4 and TRBJ1-6; TRBD1 is a possible D gene (6 bases). Germline loops: CDR1 SGHNT, CDR2 YYREEE (reference sequence). The CDR3 runs 15 residues. The V gene lost 5 bases and the J gene lost 5 bases, with 14 bases spanning the gap. The CDR3 is CASSPGAGDNSPLHF. In DNA form, the CDR3 reads TGTGCCAGCAGTCCCGGGGCAGGGGATAATTCACCCCTCCACTTT.

This chain uses TRBV6-1 with TRBJ2-1; TRBD2 matches 13 bases. CDR3 size: 17 residues. Germline V lookup: CDR1 MNHNS, CDR2 SASEGT. V lost 4 bases and J lost 2; bases outside the gene matches: 5. CDR3 bases: TGTGCCAGCAGTGGACTAGCGGGGGGAAAAACCTACAATGAGCAGTTCTTC. It yields the protein CASSGLAGGKTYNEQFF.

The rearrangement uses TRBV7-8 and TRBJ2-3, with TRBD1 as a possible D gene (6 bases). The CDR3 has 13 amino acids. V was pared by 0 bases and J by 6 bases, with 7 bases between. Per the germline V gene, CDR1 is SGHVS and CDR2 is FQNEAQ. The chain's CDR3 is CASSLAGADTQYF. The CDR3 DNA reads as TGTGCCAGCAGCTTAGCGGGGGCGGATACGCAGTATTTT.

The chain couples TRBV18 to TRBJ1-4; D unresolved. Trimming removed 0 bases from V and 0 bases from J, with 5 bases in between. The CDR3 sequence is 15 residues long. Germline CDR1 reads KGHSH; CDR2 reads LQKENI. CDR3 in amino acids: CASSPPRSTNEKLFF. DNA of the CDR3: TGTGCCAGCTCACCACCGAGGTCAACTAATGAAAAACTGTTTTTT.

This chain connects TRBV27 to TRBJ2-5, with D possibly being TRBD2 (5 bases). This CDR3 is built from 14 residues. Between the trimmed V and J ends, which lost 3 bases and 0 bases, there was a span of 8 bases. Germline V lookup: CDR1 MNHEY, CDR2 SMNVEV (reference sequence). The CDR3: CASSFGVNQETQYF. For the CDR3, the DNA is TGTGCCAGCAGTTTCGGGGTGAACCAAGAGACCCAGTACTTC.

The rearrangement joins TRBV5-6 to TRBJ1-2; D gene ambiguous. The ends were cut back, 3 bases at V and 4 bases at J, with 10 bases in the middle. Germline V gene lookup returns CDR1 SGHDT and CDR2 YYEEEE. This CDR3 spans 13 amino acids. CDR3 sequence: CASSSRAGYGYTF. CDR3 sequence (DNA): TGTGCCAGCAGCTCTCGCGCAGGCTATGGCTACACCTTC.